The present TCR beta chain was sequenced within a study of cytomegalovirus exposure and HLA in healthy donors. Amplification used 60 Vbeta primers and 13 Jbeta primers. Profiled with immunoSEQ multiplex PCR; TCRdb holds only in-frame clones, not every one. The sample carries 95,000 to 100,000 clones, around 81% recorded once. Notes on this clone: Its antigen remains unidentified.

The CDR3 length is 14 residues. The germline V gene has CDR1 SGHTA and CDR2 FQGTGA. Germline trimming cut 6 bases from V and 2 bases from J; bases unmatched to any gene: 4. Study results and limitations: It was reportedly the case that the classifier diagnosed cytomegalovirus status with high specificity and sensitivity. A prior analysis recorded that most TCR beta V segments were productive about 90% or about 30% of the time.

This receptor was obtained from a female donor in good health and CMV-seropositive. The rearrangement links TRBV7-3 to TRBJ2-3; TRBD2 matches 8 bases. Source material: PBMCs. CDR3 bases: TGTGCCAGCAGACTAGCGGCGTCCACAGATACGCAGTATTTT. It is translated as CASRLAASTDTQYF.